Shown below are 20 T cell receptor beta chains from a single sample sequenced in a study of blood T cell repertoires in COVID-19. Only in-frame clones appear in the TCRdb table, and some are missing; sequencing was by immunoSEQ multiplex PCR. The profile shows fewer than 300,000 clones, over 70% of them singletons. The sequenced material came from peripheral blood. These receptors originate from a woman aged 40 to 49 who had recovered from COVID-19.

The chain combines TRBV7-9 with TRBJ1-1, with D uncertain. V was cut by 4 bases and J by 6 bases, with 6 bases left in between. From germline, CDR1 is SEHNR and CDR2 FQNEAQ (reference sequence). The CDR3 runs to 11 residues. The CDR3 reads CASSSPSEAFF. As DNA, the CDR3 is TGTGCCAGCAGCTCCCCCTCTGAAGCTTTCTTT.

The CDR3 is CASSFGGSHEQYF. The CDR3 nucleotides read TGTGCCAGCAGCTTTGGGGGGTCCCACGAGCAGTACTTC. J is TRBJ2-7 and V is TRBV7-3, with a weak D call TRBD2 (6 bases). Germline V gene lookup returns CDR1 SGHTA and CDR2 FQGTGA. The ends were cut back, 3 bases at V and 5 bases at J, with 11 bases in the middle. This CDR3 has 13 residues. The entire variable domain, with the rest obtained from reference TRBV7-3 and TRBJ2-7, is as follows: GAGVSQTPSNKVTEKGKYVELRCDPISGHTALYWYRQSLGQGPEFLIYFQGTGAADDSGLPNDRFFAVRPEGSVSTLKIQRTERGDSAVYLCASSFGGSHEQYFGPGTRLTVT.

CDR3 sequence (DNA): TGTGCCACCACCGGGACTAGCAACTACGAGCAGTACTTC. It codes for CATTGTSNYEQYF. The rearrangement joins TRBV10-3 to TRBJ2-7; 9 bases fit TRBD2. V lost 10 bases, J lost 3 bases, and 7 bases stayed unmatched. CDR1 is ENHRY, CDR2 SYGVKD, per germline. The CDR3 extends over 13 amino acids.

CDR3 region: CASSLAKETQYF. The CDR3 DNA reads TGCGCCAGCAGCTTGGCCAAAGAGACCCAGTACTTC. The chain carries TRBV5-1 and TRBJ2-5; D is undetermined. The CDR3 consists of 12 residues. CDR1 is SGHRS and CDR2 is YFSETQ in the germline V gene. V was cut by 0 bases and J by 3 bases, with 3 bases left in between.

V gene TRBV7-9 combines with J gene TRBJ2-1; no clear D. Between the trimmed V and J ends, which lost 7 bases and 3 bases, there was a span of 10 bases. The germline V gene encodes CDR1 SEHNR and CDR2 FQNEAQ (reference sequence). The CDR3 runs to 13 residues. CDR3 nucleotide sequence: TGTGCCAGCACCTTCGGTGGCTACAATGAGCAGTTCTTC. It is translated as CASTFGGYNEQFF.

The V call is TRBV5-1, the J call TRBJ1-2; TRBD1 matches at 10 bases. The V segment lost 0 bases and the J segment 1 base; nucleotides outside the gene matches: 0. Germline V lookup: CDR1 SGHRS, CDR2 YFSETQ. The CDR3 loop spans 15 amino acids. This chain's CDR3 is CASSLGTGGNYGYTF. CDR3 coding DNA: TGCGCCAGCAGCTTGGGGACAGGGGGTAACTATGGCTACACCTTC.

The chain is built from TRBV30 and TRBJ2-5; D is unresolved. This CDR3 is built from 11 residues. Trimming stripped 0 bases from V and 5 bases from J, with 4 bases between. Germline-derived CDR1 and CDR2 are GTSNPN and SVGIG (reference sequence). CDR3 sequence reads: CAWSVYETQYF. Written as DNA, the CDR3 is TGTGCCTGGAGTGTATATGAGACCCAGTACTTC.

The chain couples TRBV13 to TRBJ2-7; D remains ambiguous. The germline V gene has CDR1 PRHDT and CDR2 FYEKMQ (reference sequence). Trimming pared 5 bases from V and 6 bases from J, leaving 20 bases between. The CDR3 totals 15 residues. The CDR3 loop is CASSRIRPLPGEQYF. The DNA of the CDR3 is TGTGCCAGCAGCCGGATCCGGCCACTACCCGGCGAGCAGTACTTC.

The genes are TRBV6-6 and TRBJ2-5; a weak D match, TRBD1 (6 bases). Germline CDR1 and CDR2: MNHNY and SVGAGI (reference sequence). This CDR3 is 14 amino acids long. Trimming took 5 bases from V and 1 from J, leaving 11 bases between them. CDR3 sequence: CASSPGTPQETQYF. The DNA of the CDR3 is TGTGCCAGCAGTCCCGGGACACCCCAAGAGACCCAGTACTTC.

The CDR3 DNA reads as TGTGCCAGCAGCAGTAATAACGCGGGGGTGAATGAAAAACTGTTTTTT. Residues: CASSSNNAGVNEKLFF. This rearrangement joins TRBV11-2 to TRBJ1-4, with D possibly being TRBD1 (5 bases). Germline V CDR1 and CDR2: SGHAT, FQNNGV. CDR3 length: 16 residues. V dropped 5 bases and J dropped 5 bases, with 18 bases sitting between them. The full variable domain, in which reference TRBV11-2 and TRBJ1-4 provide the parts outside the CDR3, is EAGVAQSPRYKIIEKRQSVAFWCNPISGHATLYWYQQILGQGPKLLIQFQNNGVVDDSQLPKDRFSAERLKGVDSTLKIQPAKLEDSAVYLCASSSNNAGVNEKLFFGSGTQLSVL.

The chain is built from TRBV3-1 (or the pseudogene TRBV3-2) and TRBJ2-5; 9 nucleotides agree with TRBD2. Germline V gene sequence: CDR1 LGHDT, CDR2 YNNKEL (reference sequence). This CDR3 spans 17 amino acids. J gave up 1 base and V 1 base, and 7 bases lay outside the gene matches. CDR3 sequence reads: CASSQVLAGGIQETQYF. The CDR3 bases are TGTGCCAGCAGCCAAGTTCTCGCGGGGGGGATCCAAGAGACCCAGTACTTC.

This CDR3 reads CASSQDTRGTDTQYF. The CDR3 coding sequence is TGCGCCAGCAGCCAAGATACTAGGGGCACAGATACGCAGTATTTT. This chain uses TRBV4-1 with TRBJ2-3; possibly TRBD2 for D (5 bases). The germline gives CDR1 MGHRA, CDR2 YSYEKL. The length of the CDR3 is 15 residues. Trimming removed 0 bases at V and 1 base at J, with 8 bases between.

The chain recombines TRBV4-1 with TRBJ2-3, with D unclear. Germline CDR1 and CDR2: MGHRA and YSYEKL. Trimming removed 4 bases from V and 4 bases from J, with 21 bases in between. The CDR3 has 17 amino acids. As DNA, the CDR3 is TGCGCCAGCAGCCCAAGAATGATGGAGTTTGCCCCAGATACGCAGTATTTT. This gives the protein CASSPRMMEFAPDTQYF.

This clone was seen only once. The DNA of the CDR3 is TGCGCCAGCAGCTCTACTACAGGGACCGGGGAGCTGTTTTTT. Translated, it gives CASSSTTGTGELFF. The rearrangement uses TRBV5-1 and TRBJ2-2; D is perhaps TRBD1 (6 bases). This CDR3 has 14 residues. Germline loops: CDR1 SGHRS, CDR2 YFSETQ. V shed 3 bases and J shed 5 bases, with 11 bases lying between them.

This clone was observed once. V is TRBV29-1 and J is TRBJ2-1, with D perhaps matching TRBD2 (8 bases). CDR1 and CDR2 (germline): SQVTM, ANQGSEA. The germline V and J ends were trimmed by 3 bases and 0 bases, with 12 bases remaining between them. The CDR3 spans 15 residues. CDR3 residues: CSVDSGTVSYNEQFF. CDR3 DNA: TGCAGCGTTGATAGCGGGACAGTCTCCTACAATGAGCAGTTCTTC.

This clone was observed once. The chain uses TRBV6-5 and TRBJ1-2, with D perhaps TRBD1 (6 bases). The germline gives CDR1 MNHEY, CDR2 SVGAGI. Deletions cut 0 bases from V and 8 bases from J, with 16 bases between. The CDR3 length is 15 residues. The CDR3, as DNA: TGTGCCAGCAGTTACTCCGGAAGGGGGGGAGGGGGCTACACCTTC. Translated: CASSYSGRGGGGYTF.

V usage is TRBV15 and J usage is TRBJ2-2; perhaps TRBD2 as D (5 bases). The CDR3 extends over 16 amino acids. Deletions cut 3 bases from V and 0 bases from J, with 11 bases between. Germline-derived CDR1 and CDR2 are LNHNV and YYDKDF (reference sequence). This chain's CDR3 is CATSSPPGSNTGELFF. The DNA of the CDR3 is TGTGCCACCAGCAGCCCTCCGGGGTCGAACACCGGGGAGCTGTTTTTT.

The chain employs TRBV19 and TRBJ2-7; 10 bases are a match to TRBD1. V dropped 5 bases and J dropped 5; count of bases not matched to a gene: 9. Per the germline V gene, CDR1 is LNHDA and CDR2 is SQIVND (reference sequence). This CDR3 has 15 residues. DNA of the CDR3: TGTGCCAGTAGTCGTCCGGGACAGGGGTCGGACGAGCAGTACTTC. This encodes CASSRPGQGSDEQYF.

This chain links TRBV7-3 with TRBJ1-2; unclear D gene. Trimming shortened V by 5 bases and J by 7 bases, and 14 bases separated the two germline ends. The CDR3 has 13 residues. In germline, CDR1 is SGHTA, CDR2 FQGTGA. CDR3 sequence (DNA): TGTGCCAGCAGCCCCGAAAGGCGCGGTGGCTACACCTTC. Encoded protein: CASSPERRGGYTF.

The J gene is TRBJ1-2, the V gene TRBV6-5, with 7 bases fitting TRBD1. This CDR3 comprises 14 residues. The V segment lost 4 bases and the J segment 6 bases; nucleotides outside the gene matches: 8. From germline, CDR1 is MNHEY and CDR2 SVGAGI. The CDR3 here is CASSSTDRAHGYTF. In DNA form, the CDR3 reads TGTGCCAGCAGTTCTACCGACAGGGCCCATGGCTACACCTTC.